This T cell receptor (beta chain) was recorded in a study of T cell repertoires in cytomegalovirus infection. At least ten counts were recorded for this clonotype. Its antigen remains unknown. Germline V gene data show CDR1 as SGHTA and CDR2 as FQGNSA. The CDR3 consists of 11 residues. V was cut by 8 bases and J by 2 bases, with 5 bases left in between. Broader study findings: People with CMV and the relevant HLA were identified by cumulative public TCR beta family frequency. In two of eight donors, the top clonotype was HLA-C-restricted CMV-specific.

TCRdb re-derived calls from the reads in MiXCR, one entry per CDR3 protein. The sample carries 300,000 or so distinct CDR3 sequences, 25% recorded once. The specimen was cultured PBMCs, collected from culture after CMV antigen stimulation. V is TRBV7-2 and J is TRBJ2-3; D remains unclear. The receptor's source is a human donor in good health (CMV status not recorded). Some clones in this sample may be carry-over from other donors' samples. The CDR3 sequence is CASAYTDTQYF. The CDR3 DNA reads TGTGCCAGCGCCTACACAGATACGCAGTATTTT.